A selection of T cell receptor beta chains follows, all from one sample in a study of cytomegalovirus exposure and HLA in healthy donors. Here immunoSEQ multiplex PCR was the method, and the copy in TCRdb shows in-frame clones only, minus some. This sample has some 190,000 clones, with around 75% found just once. The sample consisted of PBMCs. Every receptor here comes from a woman aged 25 to 39 in good health and CMV-seropositive. Both conserved end residues are part of each CDR3. The D gene is left open where the match is weak. Size tells how often a clone was seen (once, few, many) or the class of an expanded clone, and some rows leave it out.

CASSRTGAGNTIYF | TGTGCCAGCAGTAGGACAGGGGCTGGAAACACCATATATTTT | TRBJ1-3 | TRBD1 | TRBV6-6 | few
CASIRGGWTDTQYF | TGTGCCAGCATTCGAGGGGGCTGGACAGATACGCAGTATTTT | TRBJ2-3 | TRBD1 | TRBV6-1 | -
CSVGARNQPQHF | TGCAGCGTTGGAGCACGCAATCAGCCCCAGCATTTT | TRBJ1-5 | - | TRBV29-1 | -
CASSIGLSKLLPYNEQFF | TGTGCCAGTAGTATAGGTCTTTCGAAGCTATTACCCTACAATGAGCAGTTCTTC | TRBJ2-1 | - | TRBV19 | -
CASSRWGGGTDTQYF | TGTGCCAGCAGTAGGTGGGGCGGGGGCACAGATACGCAGTATTTT | TRBJ2-3 | - | TRBV7-6 | once
CASSLGGQKNYGYTF | TGTGCCAGCAGTTTGGGGGGACAGAAGAACTATGGCTACACCTTC | TRBJ1-2 | TRBD1 | TRBV28 | -
CASSPRLAINEQFF | TGTGCCAGCAGCCCCAGACTAGCGATCAATGAGCAGTTCTTC | TRBJ2-1 | TRBD2 | TRBV5-5 | -
CASSYSIRDNTEAFF | TGTGCCAGCAGTTACTCGATCAGGGACAATACTGAAGCCTTCTTT | TRBJ1-1 | - | TRBV6-6 | -
CASSEVGQGLTGELFF | TGTGCCAGCAGTGAAGTTGGGCAGGGGTTGACCGGGGAGCTGTTTTTT | TRBJ2-2 | - | TRBV2 | -
CASSPWTGENEKLFF | TGTGCCAGCAGCCCGTGGACAGGGGAAAATGAAAAACTGTTTTTT | TRBJ1-4 | TRBD1 | TRBV7-6 | once
CASSQGFGTEAFF | TGCGCCAGCAGCCAGGGGTTCGGCACTGAAGCTTTCTTT | TRBJ1-1 | - | TRBV10-2 | -
CASSGGTNEQYF | TGTGCCAGCAGCGGGGGTACTAACGAGCAGTACTTC | TRBJ2-7 | - | TRBV2 | -
CASSLYREGTDTQYF | TGCGCCAGCAGCTTGTACAGGGAGGGGACAGATACGCAGTATTTT | TRBJ2-3 | - | TRBV5-1 | -
CASSLPDTYEQYF | TGTGCCAGCAGCTTGCCAGATACCTACGAGCAGTACTTC | TRBJ2-7 | - | TRBV5-6 | few
CASSQERRRSEQFF | TGCGCCAGCAGCCAAGAAAGGCGGAGGAGTGAGCAGTTCTTC | TRBJ2-1 | - | TRBV4-1 | once
CASSDREALNTEAFF | TGTGCCAGCAGTGACCGGGAGGCTTTGAACACTGAAGCTTTCTTT | TRBJ1-1 | - | TRBV6-1 | few
CASSETDRGGWQPQHF | TGTGCCAGCAGTGAAACCGACAGGGGGGGATGGCAGCCCCAGCATTTT | TRBJ1-5 | TRBD1 | TRBV6-1 | -
CASSLRQSSGNTIYF | TGTGCCAGCAGCCTTAGACAGAGCTCTGGAAACACCATATATTTT | TRBJ1-3 | - | TRBV14 | -
CASINYSPNEKLFF | TGTGCCAGCATTAACTATTCGCCTAATGAAAAACTGTTTTTT | TRBJ1-4 | - | TRBV6-1 | -
CASSEFRGNTEAFF | TGCGCCAGCAGTGAGTTCCGGGGGAACACTGAAGCTTTCTTT | TRBJ1-1 | - | TRBV10-1 | -
CASSLGGRGENEQYF | TGTGCCAGCAGCTTAGGCGGTAGAGGAGAGAACGAGCAGTACTTC | TRBJ2-7 | - | TRBV13 | -
CSSSLGQGTYNEQFF | TGTTCCAGCAGCTTGGGACAGGGGACCTACAATGAGCAGTTCTTC | TRBJ2-1 | TRBD1 | TRBV7-9 | -
CASSQIHSGVASYEQYF | TGCGCCAGCAGCCAAATACATTCCGGGGTAGCTTCCTACGAGCAGTACTTC | TRBJ2-7 | - | TRBV4-1 | few
CASSHHGQSYNEQFF | TGTGCCAGCAGCCACCATGGACAGTCGTACAATGAGCAGTTCTTC | TRBJ2-1 | - | TRBV14 | -